The source of this T cell receptor (beta chain) is a study of cytomegalovirus exposure and HLA in healthy donors. Findings of the study overall: The majority of TCR sequences were rare, yet some public TCRs appeared in many donors. In a later analysis, at a false discovery rate of 0.05, 15,000 to 20,000 TCR beta sequences were associated with HLA alleles.

Primers: 60 Vbeta forward and 13 Jbeta reverse. Data came from immunoSEQ multiplex PCR; TCRdb stores just in-frame clones and leaves some out. This table has roughly 100,000 clones, around 80% appearing once. Despite likely unrecorded immune exposures, the donors were nominally healthy at the time of sampling. V lost 3 bases and J lost 1, with 9 bases in between. This CDR3 has 13 amino acids. Per germline, CDR1 GTSNPN and CDR2 SVGIG (reference sequence). The count of this clone is one. Its antigen is unknown. This chain connects TRBV30 to TRBJ1-1; D may be TRBD1 (6 bases). Sequencing input: PBMCs. This receptor was identified in a male donor in good health and CMV-seronegative. The chain's CDR3 is CAWRRGGNTEAFF. For the CDR3, the DNA is TGTGCCTGGAGACGAGGGGGGAACACTGAAGCTTTCTTT.